This T cell receptor beta chain was retrieved from a study of vaccination effects on CD4 cells after COVID-19 (dated by TCRdb to the early 2020s). About the investigation overall: Post-vaccine samples across the study were collected a median of 72 days after the second dose, with a range of 14 to 241. In both COVID-19 convalescent patients and infection-naive vaccine recipients, the study compared SARS-CoV-2 spike-specific CD4+ TCR repertoires from before mRNA vaccination with those from after it. Altogether, some 10 COVID-19 convalescent patients and a few SARS-CoV-2-naive healthy vaccine recipients made up the full study. The Oncomine TCR Beta short-read assay on an Illumina iSeq 100 was used to sequence cultures from other donors in the study.

Libraries were built with the immunoSEQ multiplex PCR assay. DNA from the cultured, isolated CD4+ T cells was subjected to TCR beta CDR3 sequencing. In the source study's methods: Non-productive TCR sequences were removed, reads were trimmed to the CDR3 region, and CDR3s of at least 7 amino acids were retained. Antigen-specific clonotypes were identified with the MANAFEST web app by comparing expansion in peptide wells against reference cultures. To count as positive, a clone had to show expansion at FDR<0.05 compared with the reference and with all other wells, an odds ratio above 5, and a frequency above 0.1% in two replicate wells. Cross-reactive clonotypes were defined as significantly expanded in SARS-CoV-2 spike wells and in at least one common cold coronavirus spike condition. Levenshtein distance calculated with the stringdist R package was used to assess CDR3 similarity, and unrooted trees were constructed with ape in R 3.6.1. Entries here come from immuneACCESS through TCRdb and include only in-frame sequences with V and J called. Some clones fail to appear in such tables; in the studies checked, an unresolved V gene covers under half of the shortfall, and the cause of the remainder is unknown. D and trimming were read from the DNA, whereas the V and J calls and clone size are those reported in that table. Within this sample are over 50,000 clones, with about 80% of them counted one time only. The ten largest make up 1% to 1.5% of the sample.

To note about this clone: Its cognate antigen has yet to be identified. Per-base qualities were not stored, and no clone one base away is much larger.

Overall results and qualifications from the work: Both infection-induced and vaccine-induced clones contracted markedly at late post-vaccination timepoints, which is consistent with waning T cell responses. Among healthy vaccine recipients, nearly all vaccine-induced clones were SARS-CoV-2 mono-reactive, and just 1 of 255 was cross-reactive with common cold coronaviruses. Limitations of the study were the small number of convalescent patients and the absence of early post-infection timepoints.

The ViraFEST assay stimulated PBMC with viral peptide pools and then used TCR sequencing to identify antigen-specific CD4+ T cell clonotypes by expansion. After 10 to 11 days of culture, CD4+ T cells were isolated with the EasySep CD4+ T cell isolation kit. Each participant received two doses of an mRNA SARS-CoV-2 vaccine, either BNT162b2 or mRNA-1273. Healthy vaccine recipients had no prior SARS-CoV-2 infection, confirmed by negative nucleocapsid antibodies before and after vaccination. Each well held roughly 2.2 million PBMC cultured in IMDM containing about 5.5% human AB serum, roughly 9.9 IU/ml IL-2 and gentamicin, along with 8 to 10 ug/ml peptides. Half of the culture medium was replaced with fresh IL-2-containing medium on days 3 and 7. Unless otherwise noted, each peptide stimulation condition was cultured in triplicate wells. Using Ficoll-Paque Plus gradient centrifugation, PBMC were separated from whole blood and then either used fresh or cryopreserved at -140C. The overlapping peptide pools covered the spike proteins of SARS-CoV-2 as well as those of the common cold coronaviruses HCoV-NL63, HCoV-OC43 and HCoV-229E. The QIAamp micro DNA kit was used to extract genomic DNA from the cultured CD4+ T cells.

Spanning cysteine to valine, the CDR3 consists of 11 amino acids. Only CDR3 DNA is held: 33 bases, read in frame from base 1. Reading the germline V gene (reference sequence) gives CDR1 SEHNR and CDR2 FQNEAQ. Trimming at the junction amounts to 8 bases on V and 5 bases on J, and the germline ends lie 10 bases apart. Specimen: CD4+ T cells from PBMCs cultured with HCoV-229E spike peptides, collected after COVID-19 vaccination. What this sample's cell subset or site label stands for: HCoV-229E spike overlapping peptide pool stimulation. Recombination connected TRBV7-9 to TRBJ2-7; the D region possibly corresponds to TRBD1 (6 bases align). This receptor was obtained from a human donor who received a COVID-19 vaccine. The CDR3 here reads CASGEGDEQYV. The nucleotide sequence is given as TGTGCCAGCGGCGAGGGGGACGAGCAGTACGTC.